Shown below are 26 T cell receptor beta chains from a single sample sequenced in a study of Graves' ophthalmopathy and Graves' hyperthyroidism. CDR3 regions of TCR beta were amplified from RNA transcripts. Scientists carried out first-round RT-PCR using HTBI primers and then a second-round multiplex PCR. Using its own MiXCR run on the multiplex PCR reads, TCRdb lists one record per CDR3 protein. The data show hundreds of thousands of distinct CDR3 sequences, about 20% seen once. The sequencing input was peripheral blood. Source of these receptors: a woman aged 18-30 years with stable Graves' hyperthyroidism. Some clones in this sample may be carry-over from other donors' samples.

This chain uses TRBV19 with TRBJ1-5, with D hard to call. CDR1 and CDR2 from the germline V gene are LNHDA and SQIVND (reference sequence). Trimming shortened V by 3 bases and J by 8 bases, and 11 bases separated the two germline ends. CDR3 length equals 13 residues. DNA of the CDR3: TGTGCCAGTAGTATCCTTTACACGGAGCCCCAGCATTTT. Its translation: CASSILYTEPQHF.

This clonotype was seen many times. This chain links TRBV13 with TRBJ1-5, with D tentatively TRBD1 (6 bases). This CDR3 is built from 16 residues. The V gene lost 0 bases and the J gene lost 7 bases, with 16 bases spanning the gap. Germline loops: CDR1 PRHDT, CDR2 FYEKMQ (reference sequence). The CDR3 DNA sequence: TGTGCCAGCAGCTTAGGAATAGGGGGAAGGCGACAGCCCCAGCATTTT. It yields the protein CASSLGIGGRRQPQHF.

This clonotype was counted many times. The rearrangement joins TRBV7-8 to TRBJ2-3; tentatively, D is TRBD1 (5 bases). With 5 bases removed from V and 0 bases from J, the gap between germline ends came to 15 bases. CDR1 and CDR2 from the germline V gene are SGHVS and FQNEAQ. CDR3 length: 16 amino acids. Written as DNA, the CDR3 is TGTGCCAGCAGCAAAACAAGGGGCCGAAGCACAGATACGCAGTATTTT. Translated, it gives CASSKTRGRSTDTQYF.

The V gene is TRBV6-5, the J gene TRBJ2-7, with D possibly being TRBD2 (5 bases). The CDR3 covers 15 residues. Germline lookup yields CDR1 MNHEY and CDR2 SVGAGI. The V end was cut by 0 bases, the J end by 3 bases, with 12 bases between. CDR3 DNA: TGTGCCAGCAGTTACTCGGTAGCGAGGGACTACGAGCAGTACTTC. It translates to CASSYSVARDYEQYF.

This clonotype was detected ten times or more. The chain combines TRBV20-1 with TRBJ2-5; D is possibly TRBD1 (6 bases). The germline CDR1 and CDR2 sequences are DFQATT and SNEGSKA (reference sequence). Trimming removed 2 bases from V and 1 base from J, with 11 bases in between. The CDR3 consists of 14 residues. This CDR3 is CSARYTGSQETQYF. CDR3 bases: TGCAGTGCTAGATATACAGGGTCCCAAGAGACCCAGTACTTC.

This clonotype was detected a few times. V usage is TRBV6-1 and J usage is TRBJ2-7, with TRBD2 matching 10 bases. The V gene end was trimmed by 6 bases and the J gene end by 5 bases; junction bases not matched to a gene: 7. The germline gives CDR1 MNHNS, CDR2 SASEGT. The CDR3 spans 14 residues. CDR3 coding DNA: TGTGCCAGCAGCCTGTTAGCGGGGGGAGACGAGCAGTACTTC. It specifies CASSLLAGGDEQYF.

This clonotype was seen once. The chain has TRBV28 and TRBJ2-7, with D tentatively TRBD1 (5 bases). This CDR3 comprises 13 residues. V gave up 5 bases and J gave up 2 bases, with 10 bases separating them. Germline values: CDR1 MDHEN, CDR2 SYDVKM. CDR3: CASSTGHPYEQYF. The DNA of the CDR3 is TGTGCCAGCAGTACAGGTCACCCCTACGAGCAGTACTTC.

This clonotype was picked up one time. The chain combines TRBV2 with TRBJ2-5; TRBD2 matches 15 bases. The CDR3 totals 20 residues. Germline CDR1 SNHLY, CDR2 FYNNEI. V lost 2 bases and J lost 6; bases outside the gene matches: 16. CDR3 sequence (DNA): TGTGCCAGCAGTGAACTAAAGAGGGGACTAGCGGGGGGCCCCGGGAAGACCCAGTACTTC. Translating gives CASSELKRGLAGGPGKTQYF.

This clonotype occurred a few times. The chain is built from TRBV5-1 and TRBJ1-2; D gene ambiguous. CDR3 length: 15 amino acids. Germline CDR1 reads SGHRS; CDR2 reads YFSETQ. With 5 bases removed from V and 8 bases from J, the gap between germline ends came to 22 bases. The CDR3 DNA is TGCGCCAGCAGTTCCACGAGCCAGAGAGCGGAGGGCTACACCTTC. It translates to CASSSTSQRAEGYTF.

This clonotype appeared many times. CDR3: CASSEFTGIQQYF. The CDR3 DNA reads TGTGCCAGCAGTGAATTTACGGGGATACAGCAGTACTTC. This chain joins TRBV2 and TRBJ2-7; D may be TRBD2 (5 bases). The CDR3 runs to 13 residues. Between the trimmed V and J ends, which lost 2 bases and 8 bases, there was a span of 13 bases. Germline V gene sequence: CDR1 SNHLY, CDR2 FYNNEI.

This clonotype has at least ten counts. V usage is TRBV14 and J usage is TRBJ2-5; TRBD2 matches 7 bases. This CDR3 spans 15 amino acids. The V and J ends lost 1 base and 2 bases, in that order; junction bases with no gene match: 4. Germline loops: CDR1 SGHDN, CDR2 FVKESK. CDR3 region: CASSQGGTTQETQYF. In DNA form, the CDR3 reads TGTGCCAGCAGCCAAGGGGGGACTACACAAGAGACCCAGTACTTC.

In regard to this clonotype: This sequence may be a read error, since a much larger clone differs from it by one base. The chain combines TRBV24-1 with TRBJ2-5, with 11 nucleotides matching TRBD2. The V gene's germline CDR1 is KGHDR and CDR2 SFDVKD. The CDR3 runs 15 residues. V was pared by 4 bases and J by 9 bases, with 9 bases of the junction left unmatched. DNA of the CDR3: TGTGCCACCAGTGAACCCGGGACTAGCGGTAGGGCCCAGTACTTC. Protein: CATSEPGTSGRAQYF.

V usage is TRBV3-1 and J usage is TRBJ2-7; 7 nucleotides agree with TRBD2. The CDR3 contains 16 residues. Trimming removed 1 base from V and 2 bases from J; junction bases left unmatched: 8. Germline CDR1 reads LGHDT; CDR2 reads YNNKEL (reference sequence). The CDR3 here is CASSQGNLAAAYEQYF. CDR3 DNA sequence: TGTGCCAGCAGCCAAGGGAATCTAGCGGCGGCCTACGAGCAGTACTTC.

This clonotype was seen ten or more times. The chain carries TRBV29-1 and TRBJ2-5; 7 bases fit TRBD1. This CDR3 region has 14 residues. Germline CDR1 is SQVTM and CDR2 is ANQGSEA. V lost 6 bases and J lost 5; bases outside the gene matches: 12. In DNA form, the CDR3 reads TGCAGCGTCCTCGACAGGGCCAGGGGGGAGACCCAGTACTTC. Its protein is CSVLDRARGETQYF.

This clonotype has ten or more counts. The CDR3 coding sequence is TGTGCCAGCAGCTCCCGGGACAGGGTCACCGGGGAGCTGTTTTTT. It codes for CASSSRDRVTGELFF. The rearrangement links TRBV7-3 to TRBJ2-2; the match to TRBD1 covers 9 bases. The V and J ends lost 4 bases and 4 bases, in that order; junction bases with no gene match: 4. The CDR3 has 15 amino acids. The germline V gene has CDR1 SGHTA and CDR2 FQGTGA.

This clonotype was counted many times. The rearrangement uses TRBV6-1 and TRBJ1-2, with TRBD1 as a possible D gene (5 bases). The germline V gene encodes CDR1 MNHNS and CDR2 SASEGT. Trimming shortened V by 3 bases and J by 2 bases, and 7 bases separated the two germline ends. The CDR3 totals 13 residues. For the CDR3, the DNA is TGTGCCAGCAGTGAGAACAGGAACTATGGCTACACCTTC. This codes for CASSENRNYGYTF.

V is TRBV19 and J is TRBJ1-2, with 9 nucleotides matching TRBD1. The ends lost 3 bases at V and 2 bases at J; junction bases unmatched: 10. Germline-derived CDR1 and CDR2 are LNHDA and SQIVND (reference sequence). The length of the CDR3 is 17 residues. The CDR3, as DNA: TGTGCCAGTAGTATCCCGGGACAGGGATCACCAAACTATGGCTACACCTTC. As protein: CASSIPGQGSPNYGYTF. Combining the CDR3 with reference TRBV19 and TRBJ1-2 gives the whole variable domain DGGITQSPKYLFRKEGQNVTLSCEQNLNHDAMYWYRQDPGQGLRLIYYSQIVNDFQKGDIAEGYSVSREKKESFPLTVTSAQKNPTAFYLCASSIPGQGSPNYGYTFGSGTRLTVV.

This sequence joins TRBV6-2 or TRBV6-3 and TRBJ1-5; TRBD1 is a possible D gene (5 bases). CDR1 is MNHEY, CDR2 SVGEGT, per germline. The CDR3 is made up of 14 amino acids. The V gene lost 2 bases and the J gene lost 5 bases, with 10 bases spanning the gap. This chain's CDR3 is CASSYGGVYQPQHF. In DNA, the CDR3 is TGTGCCAGCAGTTACGGGGGGGTCTATCAGCCCCAGCATTTT.

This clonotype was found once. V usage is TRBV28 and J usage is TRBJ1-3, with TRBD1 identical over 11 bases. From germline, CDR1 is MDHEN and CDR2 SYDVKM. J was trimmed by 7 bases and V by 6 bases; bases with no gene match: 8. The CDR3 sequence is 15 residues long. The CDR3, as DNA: TGTGCCAGCAGCCCAACCGGGACAGGGGGGAACACCATATATTTT. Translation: CASSPTGTGGNTIYF.

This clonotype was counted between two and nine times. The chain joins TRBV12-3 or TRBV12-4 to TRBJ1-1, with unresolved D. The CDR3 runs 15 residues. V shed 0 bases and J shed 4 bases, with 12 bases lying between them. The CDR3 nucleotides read TGTGCCAGCAGTTTAGCTTCCGTTATGACCACTGAAGCTTTCTTT. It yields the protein CASSLASVMTTEAFF.

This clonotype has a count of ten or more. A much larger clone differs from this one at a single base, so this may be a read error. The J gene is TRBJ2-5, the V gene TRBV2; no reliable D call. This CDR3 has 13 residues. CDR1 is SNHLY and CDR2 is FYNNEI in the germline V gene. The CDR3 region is CASGEQNQETQYF. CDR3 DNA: TGTGCCAGCGGTGAGCAGAACCAAGAGACCCAGTACTTC.

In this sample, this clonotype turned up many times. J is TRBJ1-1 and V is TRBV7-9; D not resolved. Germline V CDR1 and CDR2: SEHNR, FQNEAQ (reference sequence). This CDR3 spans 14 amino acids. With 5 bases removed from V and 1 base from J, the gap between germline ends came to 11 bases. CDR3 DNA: TGTGCCAGCAGCCCGGCCCCAGGGAACACTGAAGCTTTCTTT. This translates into CASSPAPGNTEAFF. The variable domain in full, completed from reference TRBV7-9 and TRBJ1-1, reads DTGVSQNPRHKITKRGQNVTFRCDPISEHNRLYWYRQTLGQGPEFLTYFQNEAQLEKSRLLSDRFSAERPKGSFSTLEIQRTEQGDSAMYLCASSPAPGNTEAFFGQGTRLTVV.

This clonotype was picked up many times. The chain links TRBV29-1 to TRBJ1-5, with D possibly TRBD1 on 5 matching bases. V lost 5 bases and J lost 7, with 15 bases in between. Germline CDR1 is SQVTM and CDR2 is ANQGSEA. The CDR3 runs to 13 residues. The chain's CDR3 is CSVSRGVGQPQHF. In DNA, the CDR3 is TGCAGCGTTAGTAGAGGGGTCGGGCAGCCCCAGCATTTT.

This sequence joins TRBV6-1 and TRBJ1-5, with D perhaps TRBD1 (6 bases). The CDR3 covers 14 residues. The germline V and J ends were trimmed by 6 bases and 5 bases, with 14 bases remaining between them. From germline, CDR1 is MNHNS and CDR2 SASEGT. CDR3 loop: CASSHRESHQPQHF. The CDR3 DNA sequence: TGTGCCAGCAGCCACAGGGAGAGCCATCAGCCCCAGCATTTT.

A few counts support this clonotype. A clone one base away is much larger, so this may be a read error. Here the CDR3 DNA reads TGTGCCAGCATTGGACAGAACACCGGGGAGCTGTTTTTT. Translation gives CASIGQNTGELFF. This sequence joins TRBV12-3 or TRBV12-4 and TRBJ2-2, with a tentative D call TRBD1 (5 bases). Trimming removed 7 bases from V and 1 base from J, with 7 bases in between. CDR3 length equals 13 residues.

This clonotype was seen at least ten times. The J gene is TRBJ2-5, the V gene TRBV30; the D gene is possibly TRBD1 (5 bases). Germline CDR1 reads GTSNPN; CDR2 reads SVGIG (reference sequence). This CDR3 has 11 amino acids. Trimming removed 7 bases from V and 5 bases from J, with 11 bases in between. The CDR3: CASQGSETQYF. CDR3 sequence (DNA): TGTGCCTCCCAGGGATCTGAGACCCAGTACTTC.